One sample yielded the 4 T cell receptor beta chains listed below, sequenced in a study of blood T cell repertoires in COVID-19. The method was immunoSEQ multiplex PCR; TCRdb's version includes in-frame clones alone and lacks a portion of them. Of approximately 150,000 clones listed, about nine tenths are singletons. The specimen was peripheral blood. These receptors were taken from a man at least 80 years old with acute or convalescent COVID-19.

This clone was seen a single time. The chain has TRBV30 and TRBJ2-7; D is unclear. The length of the CDR3 is 11 residues. Deletions cut 1 base from V and 6 bases from J, with 7 bases between. Germline V lookup: CDR1 GTSNPN, CDR2 SVGIG (reference sequence). The chain's CDR3 is CAWSGSVEQYF. CDR3 DNA: TGTGCCTGGAGTGGTTCGGTCGAGCAGTACTTC.

The chain combines TRBV18 with TRBJ1-1; 8 bases are a match to TRBD1. The CDR3 length is 14 residues. Per germline, CDR1 KGHSH and CDR2 LQKENI. V lost 4 bases and J lost 2; bases outside the gene matches: 3. In DNA form, the CDR3 reads TGTGCCAGCTCACTACAGGGGGTAAACACTGAAGCTTTCTTT. Protein: CASSLQGVNTEAFF.

V and J are TRBV3-1 (or the pseudogene TRBV3-2) and TRBJ1-6; TRBD1 matches at 7 bases. CDR3 size: 15 residues. Looked up from germline, CDR1 is LGHDT and CDR2 is YNNKEL (reference sequence). J gave up 4 bases and V 5 bases, and 5 bases lay outside the gene matches. The CDR3 is CASSGTGAYNSPLHF. In nucleotides, the CDR3 is TGTGCCAGCAGCGGAACAGGGGCTTATAATTCACCCCTCCACTTT.

As DNA, the CDR3 is TGTGCCAGCAGCCCGAGGTGGAGCAATCAGCCCCAGCATTTT. Translating gives CASSPRWSNQPQHF. V usage is TRBV7-8 and J usage is TRBJ1-5; D is unclear. In germline, CDR1 is SGHVS, CDR2 FQNEAQ. Trimming removed 5 bases at V and 1 base at J, with 9 bases between. This CDR3 is built from 14 residues.